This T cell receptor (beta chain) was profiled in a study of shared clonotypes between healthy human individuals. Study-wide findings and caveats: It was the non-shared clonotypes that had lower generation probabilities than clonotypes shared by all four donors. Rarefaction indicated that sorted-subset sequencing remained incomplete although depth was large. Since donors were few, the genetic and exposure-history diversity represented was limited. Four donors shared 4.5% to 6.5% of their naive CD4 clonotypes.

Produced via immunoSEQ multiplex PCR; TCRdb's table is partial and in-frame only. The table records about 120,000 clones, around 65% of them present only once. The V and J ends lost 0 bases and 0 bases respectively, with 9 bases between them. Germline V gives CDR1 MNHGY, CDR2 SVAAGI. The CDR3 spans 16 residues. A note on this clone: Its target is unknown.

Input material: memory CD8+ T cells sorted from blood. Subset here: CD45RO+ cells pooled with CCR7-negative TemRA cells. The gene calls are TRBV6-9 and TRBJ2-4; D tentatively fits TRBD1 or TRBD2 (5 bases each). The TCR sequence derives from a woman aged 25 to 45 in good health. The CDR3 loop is CASSYSGTLAKNIQYF. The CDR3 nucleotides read TGTGCCAGCAGTTATTCCGGGACGCTAGCCAAAAACATTCAGTACTTC.